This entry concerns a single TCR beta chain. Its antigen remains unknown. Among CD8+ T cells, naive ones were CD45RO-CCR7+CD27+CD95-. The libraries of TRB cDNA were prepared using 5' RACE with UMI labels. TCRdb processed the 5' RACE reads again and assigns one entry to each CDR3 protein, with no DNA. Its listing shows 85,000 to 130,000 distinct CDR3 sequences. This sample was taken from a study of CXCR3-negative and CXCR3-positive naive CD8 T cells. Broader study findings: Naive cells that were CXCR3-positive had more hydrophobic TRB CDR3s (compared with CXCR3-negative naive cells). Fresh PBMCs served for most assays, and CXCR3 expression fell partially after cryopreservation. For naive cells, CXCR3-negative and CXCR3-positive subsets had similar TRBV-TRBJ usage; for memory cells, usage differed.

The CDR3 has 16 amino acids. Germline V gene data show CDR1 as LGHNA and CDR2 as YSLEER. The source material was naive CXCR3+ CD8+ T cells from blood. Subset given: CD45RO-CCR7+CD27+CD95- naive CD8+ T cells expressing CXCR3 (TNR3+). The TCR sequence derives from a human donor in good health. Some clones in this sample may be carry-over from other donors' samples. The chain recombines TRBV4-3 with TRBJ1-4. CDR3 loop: CASSQLLDATNEKLFF.